One sample yielded the 24 T cell receptor beta chains listed below, sequenced in a study of PD-L1 blockade in urothelial cancer. The repertoire was sequenced with immunoSEQ multiplex PCR; TCRdb's copy has only in-frame clones and lacks some. The profile shows around 110,000 clones, about 89% of them singletons. Stated time point: peripheral blood 6 weeks after treatment start. The sample in question was PBMCs, obtained around atezolizumab (anti-PD-L1) treatment. The receptors come from a man in his sixties with urothelial cancer.

The gene calls are TRBV5-4 and TRBJ2-7; D not certain. The CDR3 length is 15 residues. Germline values: CDR1 SGHNT, CDR2 YYREEE (reference sequence). Between the trimmed V and J ends, which lost 0 bases and 0 bases, there was a span of 10 bases. The CDR3 here is CASSLDWRSSYEQYF. CDR3 coding DNA: TGTGCCAGCAGCTTGGACTGGAGAAGCTCCTACGAGCAGTACTTC.

The J gene is TRBJ2-3, the V gene TRBV30; 9 positions match TRBD2. This CDR3 has 13 amino acids. Germline CDR1 and CDR2: GTSNPN and SVGIG (reference sequence). V lost 8 bases and J lost 4; bases outside the gene matches: 7. CDR3 coding DNA: TGTGCCCGAGGTCTAGCGGGACCAGATACGCAGTATTTT. Translated: CARGLAGPDTQYF. The full variable domain, with the rest looked up from reference TRBV30 and TRBJ2-3, is SQTIHQWPATLVQPVGSPLSLECTVEGTSNPNLYWYRQAAGRGLQLLFYSVGIGQISSEVPQNLSASRPQDRQFILSSKKLLLSDSGFYLCARGLAGPDTQYFGPGTRLTVL.

This rearrangement joins TRBV27 to TRBJ2-7; 8 nucleotides agree with TRBD2. Trimming removed 11 bases from V and 5 bases from J; junction bases left unmatched: 11. Looked up from germline, CDR1 is MNHEY and CDR2 is SMNVEV (reference sequence). This CDR3 contains 13 residues. The CDR3 region is CASVGTSSHEQYF. The CDR3 DNA is TGTGCCTCAGTCGGGACTAGTTCGCACGAGCAGTACTTC.

The rearrangement joins TRBV27 to TRBJ2-7; D uncertain. The ends were cut back, 4 bases at V and 7 bases at J, with 20 bases in the middle. Germline V gene lookup returns CDR1 MNHEY and CDR2 SMNVEV (reference sequence). CDR3 length: 15 amino acids. CDR3 bases: TGTGCCAGCAGTTCCCTCCCTGACGCTACGGGTGAGCAGTACTTC. It codes for CASSSLPDATGEQYF.

V usage is TRBV4-3 and J usage is TRBJ1-2, with D uncertain. Trimming took 1 base from V and 7 from J, leaving 10 bases between them. The CDR3 contains 13 residues. In germline, CDR1 is LGHNA, CDR2 YSLEER. The CDR3 nucleotides read TGCGCCAGCAGCCAAGCCAGGTCCGCTGGCTACACCTTC. It encodes CASSQARSAGYTF.

The CDR3 protein is CASSQGAGGRTYNEQFF. The DNA for the CDR3 is TGCGCCAGCAGCCAAGGGGCGGGGGGACGAACCTACAATGAGCAGTTCTTC. The chain employs TRBV4-1 and TRBJ2-1; 8 bases are a match to TRBD2. Germline CDR1 MGHRA, CDR2 YSYEKL. The ends lost 1 base at V and 2 bases at J; junction bases unmatched: 7. The CDR3 totals 17 residues.

The chain carries TRBV19 and TRBJ1-2; the D gene is possibly TRBD1 (5 bases). Germline V CDR1 and CDR2: LNHDA, SQIVND (reference sequence). The CDR3 is made up of 13 amino acids. The germline V and J ends were trimmed by 5 bases and 6 bases, with 13 bases remaining between them. In DNA form, the CDR3 reads TGTGCCAGTAGTCTCCGACAGTCCCATGGCTACACCTTC. Translated, it gives CASSLRQSHGYTF.

The gene calls are TRBV5-1 and TRBJ1-1; TRBD1 might be the D (5 bases). The CDR3 has 15 amino acids. Trimming left V 4 bases short and J 4 bases short, with 17 bases between. Germline CDR1 reads SGHRS; CDR2 reads YFSETQ. CDR3 sequence reads: CASSPLPAGGTEAFF. The DNA of the CDR3 is TGCGCCAGCAGCCCCCTTCCCGCGGGGGGCACTGAAGCTTTCTTT.

The J gene is TRBJ2-7, the V gene TRBV28; 8 bases fit TRBD2. CDR1 and CDR2 from the germline V gene are MDHEN and SYDVKM. Trimming took 5 bases from V and 3 from J; bases not matched to a gene: 9. The CDR3 length is 15 residues. For the CDR3, the DNA is TGTGCCAGCAGTACCCCAGCGGGAGAAATCTACGAGCAGTACTTC. Residues: CASSTPAGEIYEQYF.

CDR3 sequence: CASGLFSGANVLTF. The CDR3 DNA reads as TGTGCCAGCGGACTGTTCTCTGGGGCCAACGTCCTGACTTTC. This rearrangement joins TRBV27 to TRBJ2-6; a possible D gene is TRBD2 (5 bases). Trimming removed 8 bases from V and 0 bases from J, with 8 bases in between. The CDR3 extends over 14 amino acids. CDR1 and CDR2 (germline): MNHEY, SMNVEV (reference sequence).

This chain connects TRBV29-1 to TRBJ2-2; no clear D. Germline V CDR1 and CDR2: SQVTM, ANQGSEA. The length of the CDR3 is 13 residues. The V end was cut by 3 bases, the J end by 3 bases, with 8 bases between. The DNA of the CDR3 is TGCAGCGTTGACTACAGAGACACCGGGGAGCTGTTTTTT. Amino acid sequence: CSVDYRDTGELFF.

J is TRBJ2-1 and V is TRBV4-2; 12 positions agree with TRBD2. V shed 0 bases and J 5 bases; nucleotides not matched to a gene: 11. The germline CDR1 and CDR2 sequences are LGHNA and YNFKEQ. The CDR3 loop spans 19 amino acids. The CDR3: CASSQETLAGGPSDNEQFF. The DNA for the CDR3 is TGTGCCAGCAGCCAAGAAACGCTAGCGGGGGGGCCTAGTGACAATGAGCAGTTCTTC.

CDR3 region: CASRAGQGAYEQYF. The CDR3 nucleotides read TGTGCCAGCAGAGCAGGACAGGGGGCCTACGAGCAGTACTTC. The V call is TRBV7-9, the J call TRBJ2-7, with 10 positions matching TRBD1. Per germline, CDR1 SEHNR and CDR2 FQNEAQ (reference sequence). V dropped 6 bases and J dropped 2; count of bases not matched to a gene: 4. The CDR3 is 14 amino acids.

This chain links TRBV18 with TRBJ2-5, with 9 bases identical to TRBD1. V lost 2 bases, J lost 5 bases, and 3 bases stayed unmatched. Germline CDR1 is KGHSH and CDR2 is LQKENI. The CDR3 loop spans 14 amino acids. CDR3 loop: CASSPGQGWETQYF. For the CDR3, the DNA is TGTGCCAGCTCACCAGGACAGGGGTGGGAGACCCAGTACTTC.

The chain joins TRBV2 to TRBJ1-1, with a tentative D call TRBD1 (5 bases). V was shortened by 4 bases and J by 0 bases, with 6 bases between the two germline ends. CDR1 is SNHLY, CDR2 FYNNEI, per germline. The CDR3 is made up of 13 amino acids. In nucleotides, the CDR3 is TGTGCCAGCAGTGGACAGATGAACACTGAAGCTTTCTTT. Translating gives CASSGQMNTEAFF.

This clone showed up just once. The CDR3 coding sequence is TGTGCCAGCAGCATGGTCCTCCTCGGGGATGGCTACACCTTC. As protein: CASSMVLLGDGYTF. The chain is built from TRBV11-2 and TRBJ1-2; D not resolved. Germline V gene sequence: CDR1 SGHAT, CDR2 FQNNGV. The germline V and J ends were trimmed by 5 bases and 6 bases, with 16 bases remaining between them. This CDR3 is built from 14 residues.

The rearrangement uses TRBV4-1 and TRBJ2-6, with a possible D match to TRBD1 (5 bases). V lost 1 base, J lost 4 bases, and 8 bases lay in between. The germline gives CDR1 MGHRA, CDR2 YSYEKL. This CDR3 has 15 amino acids. CDR3 DNA sequence: TGCGCCAGCAGCCAAGGGGGCATCGGGGCCAACGTCCTGACTTTC. Protein sequence: CASSQGGIGANVLTF.

The chain uses TRBV10-3 and TRBJ2-7; no definite D call. There are 15 residues in the CDR3. Germline CDR1 ENHRY, CDR2 SYGVKD. V lost 6 bases to trimming and J lost 0 bases, with 15 bases between them. The DNA for the CDR3 is TGTGCCATCAGAAACAGTCCCGGCCTCTCCTACGAGCAGTACTTC. Translating it yields CAIRNSPGLSYEQYF.

The chain is built from TRBV7-3 and TRBJ1-2, with D unresolved. Germline V gene sequence: CDR1 SGHTA, CDR2 FQGTGA. V was shortened by 5 bases and J by 1 base, with 5 bases between the two germline ends. CDR3 length: 12 amino acids. CDR3 sequence reads: CASSPNNYGYTF. The CDR3 DNA reads TGTGCCAGCAGCCCCAATAACTATGGCTACACCTTC.

J is TRBJ2-7 and V is TRBV28; D is uncertain. The V end was cut by 5 bases, the J end by 3 bases, with 5 bases between. The CDR3 has 11 residues. The V gene's germline CDR1 is MDHEN and CDR2 SYDVKM. This CDR3 is CASSQRYEQYF. CDR3 in DNA: TGTGCCAGCAGTCAGCGCTACGAGCAGTACTTC.

The chain recombines TRBV4-1 with TRBJ2-1; 7 bases fit TRBD1. Losses at the gene ends were 0 bases for V and 4 bases for J; bases not matched to a gene: 6. Germline lookup yields CDR1 MGHRA and CDR2 YSYEKL. This CDR3 has 16 residues. The DNA for the CDR3 is TGCGCCAGCAGCCAAGACACAGGGGTGAATTACAATGAGCAGTTCTTC. As protein: CASSQDTGVNYNEQFF.

J is TRBJ1-5 and V is TRBV28; TRBD1 agrees at 7 bases. The germline V gene encodes CDR1 MDHEN and CDR2 SYDVKM. The CDR3 covers 13 residues. With 7 bases clipped from V and 6 bases from J, the junction kept 6 bases outside the gene matches. CDR3 amino acids: CASNDRVSQPQHF. In nucleotides, the CDR3 is TGTGCCAGCAACGACAGGGTATCTCAGCCCCAGCATTTT. Drawing the rest from reference TRBV28 and TRBJ1-5, the complete variable domain is DVKVTQSSRYLVKRTGEKVFLECVQDMDHENMFWYRQDPGLGLRLIYFSYDVKMKEKGDIPEGYSVSREKKERFSLILESASTNQTSMYLCASNDRVSQPQHFGDGTRLSIL.

The table lists this clone with a count of one. The chain carries TRBV4-2 and TRBJ2-1, with TRBD2 matching 8 bases. The germline V gene encodes CDR1 LGHNA and CDR2 YNFKEQ. The CDR3 has 13 residues. Trimming took 3 bases from V and 13 from J; bases not matched to a gene: 8. CDR3 nucleotide sequence: TGTGCCAGCAGCCAGGACGTAGCGGGGCGACAGTTCTTC. It specifies CASSQDVAGRQFF.

This chain uses TRBV5-4 with TRBJ2-7; 13 positions agree with TRBD2. This CDR3 is 14 amino acids long. V lost 7 bases to trimming and J lost 0 bases; unmatched junction nucleotides: 1. Germline-derived CDR1 and CDR2 are SGHNT and YYREEE (reference sequence). The DNA for the CDR3 is TGTGCCAGCGGGACTAGCGGGGCCTCCTACGAGCAGTACTTC. This gives the protein CASGTSGASYEQYF. Looking up the rest from reference TRBV5-4 and TRBJ2-7 gives the full variable domain: ETGVTQSPTHLIKTRGQQVTLRCSSQSGHNTVSWYQQALGQGPQFIFQYYREEENGRGNFPPRFSGLQFPNYSSELNVNALELDDSALYLCASGTSGASYEQYFGPGTRLTVT.